Presented here are 3 T cell receptor beta chains from one specimen sequenced in a study of cytomegalovirus exposure and HLA in healthy donors. In the PCR, 60 Vbeta and 13 Jbeta primers were used. The repertoire was sequenced with immunoSEQ multiplex PCR; TCRdb's copy has only in-frame clones and lacks some. The table shows roughly 160,000 clones, with over 70% occurring only once. Sequencing used PBMCs. These receptors all come from a boy aged 2 to 10 in good health and CMV-seronegative.

V usage is TRBV18 and J usage is TRBJ2-5; D is unresolved. Per germline, CDR1 KGHSH and CDR2 LQKENI. The CDR3 spans 12 residues. Trimming removed 5 bases from V and 3 bases from J, with 7 bases in between. CDR3 loop: CASSSSKETQYF. CDR3 sequence (DNA): TGTGCCAGCTCATCAAGCAAAGAGACCCAGTACTTC.

Only a few counts were recorded for this clone. The rearrangement joins TRBV7-8 to TRBJ1-1, with a possible D match to TRBD1 (5 bases). Germline CDR1 and CDR2: SGHVS and FQNEAQ. The CDR3 sequence is 15 residues long. With 1 base removed from V and 4 bases from J, the gap between germline ends came to 13 bases. DNA for the CDR3: TGTGCCAGCAGCTTAGATGGGGCACTCGGCACTGAAGCTTTCTTT. It translates to CASSLDGALGTEAFF.

This clone has a handful of counts. The chain recombines TRBV2 with TRBJ2-7; TRBD2 agrees at 15 bases. The CDR3 extends over 14 amino acids. The germline gives CDR1 SNHLY, CDR2 FYNNEI. With 6 bases clipped from V and 7 bases from J, the junction kept 4 bases outside the gene matches. CDR3 region: CASRWGTSGGEQYV. The CDR3 region has the DNA TGTGCCAGCAGGTGGGGGACTAGCGGGGGGGAGCAGTACGTC.